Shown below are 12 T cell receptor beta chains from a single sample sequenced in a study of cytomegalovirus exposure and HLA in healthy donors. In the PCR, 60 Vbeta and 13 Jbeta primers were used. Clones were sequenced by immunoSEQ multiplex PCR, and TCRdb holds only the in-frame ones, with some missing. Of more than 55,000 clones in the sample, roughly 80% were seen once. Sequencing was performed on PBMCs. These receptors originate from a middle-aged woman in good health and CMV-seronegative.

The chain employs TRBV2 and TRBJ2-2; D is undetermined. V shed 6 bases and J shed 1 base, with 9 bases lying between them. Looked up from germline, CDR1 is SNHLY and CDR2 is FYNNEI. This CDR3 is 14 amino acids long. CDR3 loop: CASRGQVNTGELFF. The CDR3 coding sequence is TGTGCCAGCAGGGGTCAGGTGAACACCGGGGAGCTGTTTTTT.

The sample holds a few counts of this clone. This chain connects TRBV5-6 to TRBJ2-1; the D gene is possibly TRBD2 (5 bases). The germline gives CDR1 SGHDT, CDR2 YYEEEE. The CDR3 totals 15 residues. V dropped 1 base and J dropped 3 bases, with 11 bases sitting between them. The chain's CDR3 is CASSLPSPIYNEQFF. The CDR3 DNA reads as TGTGCCAGCAGCTTGCCTAGCCCCATCTACAATGAGCAGTTCTTC.

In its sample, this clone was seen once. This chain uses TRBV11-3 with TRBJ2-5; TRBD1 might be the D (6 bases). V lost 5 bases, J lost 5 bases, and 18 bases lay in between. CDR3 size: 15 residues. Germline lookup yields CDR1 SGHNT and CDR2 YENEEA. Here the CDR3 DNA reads TGTGCCAGCAGCCTCTCGTCTCAGGGGTGGGAGACCCAGTACTTC. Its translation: CASSLSSQGWETQYF. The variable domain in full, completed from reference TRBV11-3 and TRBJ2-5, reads EAGVVQSPRYKIIEKKQPVAFWCNPISGHNTLYWYLQNLGQGPELLIRYENEEAVDDSQLPKDRFSAERLKGVDSTLKIQPAELGDSAVYLCASSLSSQGWETQYFGPGTRLLVL.

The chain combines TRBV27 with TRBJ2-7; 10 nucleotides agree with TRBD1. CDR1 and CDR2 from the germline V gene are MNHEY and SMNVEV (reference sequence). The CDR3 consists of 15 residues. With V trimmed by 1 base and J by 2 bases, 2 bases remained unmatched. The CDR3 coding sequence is TGTGCCAGCAGTTTATTTGGACAGGGGGCCTACGAGCAGTACTTC. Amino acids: CASSLFGQGAYEQYF.

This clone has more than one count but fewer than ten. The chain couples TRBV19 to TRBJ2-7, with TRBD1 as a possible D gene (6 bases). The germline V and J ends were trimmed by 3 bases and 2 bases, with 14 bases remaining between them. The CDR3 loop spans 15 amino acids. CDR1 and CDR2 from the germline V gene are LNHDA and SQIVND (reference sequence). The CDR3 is CASSMGAFTTYEQYF. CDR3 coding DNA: TGTGCCAGTAGTATGGGGGCCTTTACCACCTACGAGCAGTACTTC.

The CDR3 spells CASIPTDNSGNTIYF. CDR3 sequence (DNA): TGTGCCAGCATCCCCACTGACAACTCTGGAAACACCATATATTTT. This chain connects TRBV28 to TRBJ1-3, with D unresolved. Germline V gene sequence: CDR1 MDHEN, CDR2 SYDVKM. The CDR3 covers 15 residues. The V and J ends lost 7 bases and 0 bases respectively, with 13 bases between them. Filled out from reference TRBV28 and TRBJ1-3, the complete variable domain reads DVKVTQSSRYLVKRTGEKVFLECVQDMDHENMFWYRQDPGLGLRLIYFSYDVKMKEKGDIPEGYSVSREKKERFSLILESASTNQTSMYLCASIPTDNSGNTIYFGEGSWLTVV.

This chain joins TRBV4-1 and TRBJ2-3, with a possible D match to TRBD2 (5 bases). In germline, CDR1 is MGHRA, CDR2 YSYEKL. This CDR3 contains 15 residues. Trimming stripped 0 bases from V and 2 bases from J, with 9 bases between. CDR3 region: CASSQDRGLTDTQYF. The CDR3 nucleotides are TGCGCCAGCAGCCAAGACCGCGGGCTCACAGATACGCAGTATTTT.

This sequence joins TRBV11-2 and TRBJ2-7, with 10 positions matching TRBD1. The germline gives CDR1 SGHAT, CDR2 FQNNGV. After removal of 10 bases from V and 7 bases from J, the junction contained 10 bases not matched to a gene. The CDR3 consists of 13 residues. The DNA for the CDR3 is TGTGCCATCGGACAGGGGGGGGGTGGGGAGCAGTACTTC. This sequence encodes CAIGQGGGGEQYF.

The CDR3 nucleotides are TGTGCCAGTAGTATGGCCGGGACACTCTATGGCTACACCTTC. Its protein product is CASSMAGTLYGYTF. V is TRBV19 and J is TRBJ1-2; the D gene is possibly TRBD1 (6 bases). Trimming removed 3 bases from V and 4 bases from J, with 12 bases in between. The CDR3 is 14 amino acids. From germline, CDR1 is LNHDA and CDR2 SQIVND (reference sequence).

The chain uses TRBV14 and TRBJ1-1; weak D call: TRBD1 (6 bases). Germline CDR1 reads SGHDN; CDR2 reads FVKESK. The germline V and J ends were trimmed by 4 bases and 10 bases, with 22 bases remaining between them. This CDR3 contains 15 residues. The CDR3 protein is CASSPWTARGGSAFF. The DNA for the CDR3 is TGTGCCAGCAGCCCTTGGACAGCCCGTGGCGGCTCAGCTTTCTTT.

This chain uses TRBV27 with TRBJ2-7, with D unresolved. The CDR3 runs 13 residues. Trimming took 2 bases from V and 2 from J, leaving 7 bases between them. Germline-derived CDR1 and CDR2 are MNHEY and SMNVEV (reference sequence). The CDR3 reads CASSLRDTYEQYF. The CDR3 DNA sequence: TGTGCCAGCAGTTTAAGAGATACCTACGAGCAGTACTTC.

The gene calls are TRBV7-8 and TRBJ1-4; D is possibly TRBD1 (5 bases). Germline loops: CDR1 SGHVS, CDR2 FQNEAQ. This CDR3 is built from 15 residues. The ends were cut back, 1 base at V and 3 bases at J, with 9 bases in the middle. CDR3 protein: CASSLVAGPNEKLFF. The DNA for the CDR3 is TGTGCCAGCAGCTTAGTTGCAGGGCCTAATGAAAAACTGTTTTTT.